This entry describes one T cell receptor (beta chain). This CDR3 contains 14 residues. The germline V gene encodes CDR1 MNHEY and CDR2 SVGEGT. After removal of 2 bases from V and 2 bases from J, the junction contained 2 bases not matched to a gene. This entry is derived from a study of blood T cell repertoires in COVID-19. Across the whole study: From the United States, Italy and Spain came samples of acute and convalescent COVID-19. T cells, B-cell-depleted T cells, or PBMCs provided the cDNA or gDNA that served as material.

Method: immunoSEQ multiplex PCR; TCRdb's copy keeps in-frame clones and lacks some. The repertoire consists of 190,000 or so clones, with approximately 90% occurring once and the leading ten covering about 1%. Sequencing input: peripheral blood. The chain links TRBV6-2 or TRBV6-3 to TRBJ2-7, with 8 bases lining up with TRBD2. The clonotype was recovered from a woman under 30 who had recovered from COVID-19. The CDR3 loop is CASSYREGPYEQYV. Here the CDR3 DNA reads TGTGCCAGCAGTTACCGGGAGGGCCCCTACGAGCAGTACGTC.